These 4 T cell receptor beta chains were sequenced from one sample in a study of blood T cell repertoires in COVID-19. The data were produced by immunoSEQ multiplex PCR, yet TCRdb's version contains in-frame clones alone and is incomplete. The repertoire includes about 220,000 clones, roughly four fifths of them detected once, and about 4.8% sits in the top ten. Sequencing used peripheral blood. These receptors were obtained from a woman aged 70 to 79 with acute or convalescent COVID-19.

The CDR3 region has the DNA TGTGCTACGGGCGGGCGGGTTCCCGGGGAGCTGTTTTTT. This translates into CATGGRVPGELFF. The rearrangement links TRBV19 to TRBJ2-2, with TRBD2 as a possible D gene (5 bases). The CDR3 loop spans 13 amino acids. Germline-derived CDR1 and CDR2 are LNHDA and SQIVND (reference sequence). Combining the CDR3 with reference TRBV19 and TRBJ2-2 gives the whole variable domain DGGITQSPKYLFRKEGQNVTLSCEQNLNHDAMYWYRQDPGQGLRLIYYSQIVNDFQKGDIAEGYSVSREKKESFPLTVTSAQKNPTAFYLCATGGRVPGELFFGEGSRLTVL.

The V gene is TRBV7-2, the J gene TRBJ1-2; 12 bases are shared with TRBD1. From germline, CDR1 is SGHTA and CDR2 FQGNSA. J was trimmed by 4 bases and V by 4 bases; bases with no gene match: 7. The CDR3 is 16 amino acids. In DNA form, the CDR3 reads TGTGCCAGCAGCTCGGGACAGGGGGCGTCCGGCTATGGCTACACCTTC. Translation gives CASSSGQGASGYGYTF.

The gene calls are TRBV18 and TRBJ1-3, with 7 bases aligning to TRBD1. Per germline, CDR1 KGHSH and CDR2 LQKENI. The CDR3 spans 15 residues. J gave up 0 bases and V 6 bases, and 5 bases lay outside the gene matches. The DNA for the CDR3 is TGTGCCAGCTCCCTAGGACAGGTCTCTGGAAACACCATATATTTT. It yields the protein CASSLGQVSGNTIYF.

The chain employs TRBV7-2 and TRBJ2-7; 8 positions match TRBD2. This CDR3 has 14 residues. Germline lookup yields CDR1 SGHTA and CDR2 FQGNSA. Germline trimming cut 5 bases from V and 3 bases from J; bases unmatched to any gene: 6. CDR3 residues: CASSGTGTSYEQYF. The DNA of the CDR3 is TGTGCCAGCAGCGGAACCGGGACTAGCTACGAGCAGTACTTC.